Below are 30 T cell receptor beta chains sequenced from a single sample in a study of T-cell reconstitution after alpha-beta-depleted transplantation in children. Unique molecular identifiers were incorporated during preparation of the TCRbeta library. TCRdb used MiXCR to reprocess the PCR reads, holding one entry per CDR3 protein. The sample shows hundreds of thousands of distinct CDR3 sequences, about 10% of them seen only once. Material: PBMCs, obtained before TCRalphabeta/CD19-depleted stem cell transplant. The receptors derive from a child between 2 and 9 years old with inherited bone marrow failure, due to receive a stem cell transplant.

This clonotype was seen more than once but under ten times. The chain links TRBV20-1 to TRBJ1-5; tentatively, D is TRBD1 (6 bases). Germline V gene lookup returns CDR1 DFQATT and CDR2 SNEGSKA (reference sequence). This CDR3 has 15 amino acids. Trimming pared 0 bases from V and 4 bases from J, leaving 13 bases between. CDR3 protein: CSARDPGTSNQPQHF. DNA for the CDR3: TGCAGTGCTAGAGACCCCGGGACATCGAATCAGCCCCAGCATTTT.

In its sample, this clonotype was seen many times. The chain carries TRBV12-3 or TRBV12-4 and TRBJ2-3; the D is unclear. The length of the CDR3 is 15 residues. Trimming removed 6 bases from V and 1 base from J, with 14 bases in between. CDR3 residues: CASSPQFLRTDTQYF. CDR3 bases: TGTGCCAGCAGCCCCCAGTTTTTGCGCACAGATACGCAGTATTTT.

The sample holds many counts of this clonotype. The V gene is TRBV29-1, the J gene TRBJ2-3; 8 nucleotides match TRBD1. Unmatched junction bases numbered 11, after V lost 6 bases and J lost 3 bases. Germline V lookup: CDR1 SQVTM, CDR2 ANQGSEA. This CDR3 is 15 amino acids long. CDR3 in DNA: TGCAGCGTACGGGAGCCGGGACAGGCTACAGATACGCAGTATTTT. As protein: CSVREPGQATDTQYF.

This clonotype came up a few times. This chain joins TRBV12-3 or TRBV12-4 and TRBJ2-1, with D possibly being TRBD1 or TRBD2 (5 bases each). CDR3 length: 12 amino acids. V lost 8 bases and J lost 7, with 12 bases in between. The CDR3 loop is CASLRGENEQFF. The DNA of the CDR3 is TGTGCCAGCCTTAGAGGGGAGAATGAGCAGTTCTTC.

This clonotype turned up a few times. The chain links TRBV20-1 to TRBJ2-1; TRBD2 agrees at 8 bases. Germline loops: CDR1 DFQATT, CDR2 SNEGSKA (reference sequence). The length of the CDR3 is 14 residues. With 7 bases clipped from V and 4 bases from J, the junction kept 9 bases outside the gene matches. For the CDR3, the DNA is TGCAGTGGGGCACTAGCGGAATATTACAATGAGCAGTTCTTC. Translation gives CSGALAEYYNEQFF.

The rearrangement links TRBV12-3 or TRBV12-4 to TRBJ1-1, with unresolved D. This CDR3 region has 12 residues. The germline V and J ends were trimmed by 2 bases and 6 bases, with 7 bases remaining between them. The CDR3 reads CASSLKRAEAFF. The CDR3 DNA follows: TGTGCCAGCAGTTTAAAGAGGGCTGAAGCTTTCTTT.

This clonotype came up a few times. The CDR3 spells CASSLVGGPYNEQFF. In DNA form, the CDR3 reads TGCGCCAGCAGCTTGGTCGGGGGGCCCTACAATGAGCAGTTCTTC. The rearrangement joins TRBV5-1 to TRBJ2-1; possibly TRBD2 for D (7 bases). Germline-derived CDR1 and CDR2 are SGHRS and YFSETQ. This CDR3 comprises 15 residues. V lost 0 bases and J lost 2, with 9 bases in between.

This clonotype was seen repeatedly, ten times or more. The rearrangement joins TRBV5-1 to TRBJ1-2; D uncertain. The CDR3 runs to 12 residues. With 0 bases removed from V and 3 bases from J, the gap between germline ends came to 3 bases. The germline V gene has CDR1 SGHRS and CDR2 YFSETQ. CDR3 amino acids: CASSLDYYGYTF. The CDR3 region has the DNA TGCGCCAGCAGCTTGGATTACTATGGCTACACCTTC.

In this sample, this clonotype turned up many times. This sequence joins TRBV12-3 or TRBV12-4 and TRBJ2-1, with TRBD2 identical over 10 bases. This CDR3 has 17 amino acids. With 2 bases clipped from V and 5 bases from J, the junction kept 9 bases outside the gene matches. Written as DNA, the CDR3 is TGTGCCAGCAGTTTAACGACAGCGGGAGGGATCCACAATGAGCAGTTCTTC. Amino acid sequence: CASSLTTAGGIHNEQFF.

The table lists this clonotype with many counts. This chain's CDR3 is CASSQVSGSYEQYF. In DNA, the CDR3 is TGCGCCAGCAGCCAAGTTTCCGGTTCCTACGAGCAGTACTTC. The chain couples TRBV4-3 to TRBJ2-7; D unclear. CDR3 length equals 14 residues. The germline CDR1 and CDR2 sequences are LGHNA and YSLEER. V lost 1 base, J lost 1 base, and 8 bases lay in between.

The sample holds many counts of this clonotype. V gene TRBV5-5 combines with J gene TRBJ1-4; D may be TRBD1 (5 bases). The CDR3 totals 12 residues. In germline, CDR1 is SGHKS, CDR2 YYEKEE (reference sequence). V dropped 0 bases and J dropped 10 bases, with 7 bases sitting between them. The CDR3 loop reads CASSLAGGKLFF. CDR3 bases: TGTGCCAGCAGCTTGGCCGGGGGAAAACTGTTTTTT.

Points on this clonotype: One end of the junction is discordant with germline, which a read error may explain. The chain links TRBV5-6 to TRBJ1-3; D gene ambiguous. Germline V gene data show CDR1 as SGHDT and CDR2 as YYEEEE. CDR3 length equals 12 residues. CDR3 nucleotides: TGTGCCAGCAGCTCTGAAGGAAACGCCATATATTTT. This encodes CASSSEGNAIYF. The full variable domain, in which reference TRBV5-6 and TRBJ1-3 provide the parts outside the CDR3, is DAGVTQSPTHLIKTRGQQVTLRCSPKSGHDTVSWYQQALGQGPQFIFQYYEEEERQRGNFPDRFSGHQFPNYSSELNVNALLLGDSALYLCASSSEGNAIYFGEGSWLTVV.

The genes are TRBV28 and TRBJ2-7, with 7 bases aligning to TRBD1. Losses at the gene ends were 6 bases for V and 0 bases for J; bases not matched to a gene: 5. Germline assignment: CDR1 MDHEN and CDR2 SYDVKM. This CDR3 region has 14 residues. For the CDR3, the DNA is TGTGCCAGCAGGCGACAGGGTGGCTCCTACGAGCAGTACTTC. Residues: CASRRQGGSYEQYF.

V gene TRBV12-3 or TRBV12-4 combines with J gene TRBJ2-5, with D possibly matching TRBD2 (6 bases). Trimming removed 2 bases at V and 8 bases at J, with 21 bases between. CDR3 length: 16 residues. The CDR3 region is CASSLHNGRGWGTQYF. The DNA for the CDR3 is TGTGCCAGCAGTTTACATAACGGGAGAGGGTGGGGAACCCAGTACTTC.

This clonotype showed up just a few times. The chain has TRBV5-1 and TRBJ1-1; D unclear. V gave up 1 base and J gave up 2 bases, with 12 bases separating them. This CDR3 comprises 15 residues. The germline gives CDR1 SGHRS, CDR2 YFSETQ. The CDR3 nucleotides are TGCGCCAGCAGCTTGAACGGACTCCGAAACACTGAAGCTTTCTTT. Its protein is CASSLNGLRNTEAFF.

The chain uses TRBV25-1 and TRBJ1-5; D is perhaps TRBD1 (6 bases). CDR1 MGHDK and CDR2 SYGVNS come from the germline V gene. Trimming pared 6 bases from V and 2 bases from J, leaving 17 bases between. The CDR3 loop spans 16 amino acids. The CDR3 protein is CASRPSTGSGNQPQHF. The CDR3 bases are TGTGCCAGCAGACCCTCAACAGGGTCGGGCAATCAGCCCCAGCATTTT.

V is TRBV20-1 and J is TRBJ2-1; D may be TRBD2 (6 bases). The CDR3 length is 12 residues. Trimming cost V 3 bases and J 6 bases, with 9 bases left between them. CDR1 and CDR2 from the germline V gene are DFQATT and SNEGSKA (reference sequence). The CDR3 protein is CSASWDSNEQFF. The DNA for the CDR3 is TGCAGTGCTAGCTGGGACTCCAATGAGCAGTTCTTC.

This clonotype was detected many times. This chain uses TRBV3-1 with TRBJ2-1; 11 bases are a match to TRBD2. The CDR3 is 15 amino acids. Unmatched junction bases numbered 2, after V lost 4 bases and J lost 3 bases. CDR1 LGHDT and CDR2 YNNKEL come from the germline V gene (reference sequence). The CDR3 DNA reads TGTGCCAGCAGCCTTAGCGGGAGGGTCTACAATGAGCAGTTCTTC. Protein product: CASSLSGRVYNEQFF.

In this sample, this clonotype turned up a few times. The gene calls are TRBV7-9 and TRBJ2-1; maybe TRBD2 (5 bases). This CDR3 has 17 amino acids. The germline CDR1 and CDR2 sequences are SEHNR and FQNEAQ (reference sequence). Trimming took 0 bases from V and 3 from J, leaving 15 bases between them. This CDR3 reads CASSLAGSGIFYNEQFF. CDR3 DNA: TGTGCCAGCAGCTTAGCAGGGTCGGGGATATTCTACAATGAGCAGTTCTTC.

This clonotype was recorded many times. The chain recombines TRBV18 with TRBJ2-1; 9 positions agree with TRBD1. The V and J ends lost 1 base and 3 bases, in that order; junction bases with no gene match: 4. The CDR3 consists of 16 residues. Germline-derived CDR1 and CDR2 are KGHSH and LQKENI. DNA for the CDR3: TGTGCCAGCTCACCACGGACAGGGGTCCACTACAATGAGCAGTTCTTC. Its translation is CASSPRTGVHYNEQFF. Filled out from reference TRBV18 and TRBJ2-1, the complete variable domain reads NAGVMQNPRHLVRRRGQEARLRCSPMKGHSHVYWYRQLPEEGLKFMVYLQKENIIDESGMPKERFSAEFPKEGPSILRIQQVVRGDSAAYFCASSPRTGVHYNEQFFGPGTRLTVL.

The genes are TRBV6-2 or TRBV6-3 and TRBJ1-5; tentatively, D is TRBD1 (6 bases). V lost 6 bases and J lost 3, with 12 bases in between. CDR1 and CDR2 from the germline V gene are MNHEY and SVGEGT. The CDR3 is 14 residues long. The CDR3 nucleotides are TGTGCCAGCAGCCGCGGGGACAACAATCAGCCCCAGCATTTT. This gives the protein CASSRGDNNQPQHF.

At least ten counts were recorded for this clonotype. The CDR3 sequence is CASSQGGIRDTEAFF. In DNA form, the CDR3 reads TGTGCCAGCAGCCAAGGAGGCATAAGGGACACTGAAGCTTTCTTT. J is TRBJ1-1 and V is TRBV4-2, with D hard to call. V lost 1 base and J lost 3, with 12 bases in between. Germline lookup yields CDR1 LGHNA and CDR2 YNFKEQ. CDR3 length: 15 residues.

There are a few counts of this clonotype. This chain links TRBV12-3 or TRBV12-4 with TRBJ1-2; D gene uncertain. This CDR3 has 13 amino acids. The V and J ends lost 3 bases and 2 bases respectively, with 7 bases between them. The CDR3 here is CASSFVGNYGYTF. The CDR3 bases are TGTGCCAGCAGTTTTGTAGGGAACTATGGCTACACCTTC.

The sample holds a few counts of this clonotype. The CDR3 loop reads CASSSDRDRTYEQYF. The CDR3 nucleotides are TGTGCCAGCAGCTCGGACAGGGACCGTACCTACGAGCAGTACTTC. The gene calls are TRBV7-6 and TRBJ2-7, with 8 bases fitting TRBD1. The CDR3 has 15 residues. The ends lost 4 bases at V and 2 bases at J; junction bases unmatched: 7. Germline values: CDR1 SGHVS, CDR2 FNYEAQ.

This clonotype was seen at least ten times. The chain is built from TRBV10-3 and TRBJ2-4; D is possibly TRBD1 or TRBD2 (6 bases each). The CDR3 covers 15 residues. Germline assignment: CDR1 ENHRY and CDR2 SYGVKD. V was trimmed by 3 bases and J by 0 bases, leaving 9 bases between them. Here the CDR3 DNA reads TGTGCCATCAGTGATGGGGGGCTAGCCAAAAACATTCAGTACTTC. Its translation is CAISDGGLAKNIQYF.

The rearrangement joins TRBV5-4 to TRBJ2-2, with TRBD1 matching over 8 bases. The CDR3 consists of 17 residues. J gave up 0 bases and V 4 bases, and 8 bases lay outside the gene matches. Germline values: CDR1 SGHNT, CDR2 YYREEE (reference sequence). The CDR3 bases are TGTGCCAGCAGCAAAATGGGGACAGGTTCGAACACCGGGGAGCTGTTTTTT. Its protein product is CASSKMGTGSNTGELFF.

This clonotype was found many times. The chain joins TRBV29-1 to TRBJ1-1; perhaps TRBD1 as D (5 bases). This CDR3 has 15 residues. From germline, CDR1 is SQVTM and CDR2 ANQGSEA. With 4 bases removed from V and 1 base from J, the gap between germline ends came to 16 bases. The CDR3 DNA is TGCAGCGTTGCCGGGGTTTCGGGGCGGAACACTGAAGCTTTCTTT. Encoded protein: CSVAGVSGRNTEAFF.

This chain uses TRBV28 with TRBJ2-1; TRBD1 aligns across 7 bases. Per germline, CDR1 MDHEN and CDR2 SYDVKM. J lost 5 bases, V lost 5 bases, and 9 bases had no gene match. The CDR3 is made up of 15 amino acids. Written as DNA, the CDR3 is TGTGCCAGCAGTCCCCAGACAGGGTGGAACAATGAGCAGTTCTTC. Translation gives CASSPQTGWNNEQFF. Full variable domain (remainder filled in from reference TRBV28 and TRBJ2-1): DVKVTQSSRYLVKRTGEKVFLECVQDMDHENMFWYRQDPGLGLRLIYFSYDVKMKEKGDIPEGYSVSREKKERFSLILESASTNQTSMYLCASSPQTGWNNEQFFGPGTRLTVL.

This clonotype was recorded at least ten times. The chain recombines TRBV20-1 with TRBJ2-3; D is ambiguous. Germline V gene lookup returns CDR1 DFQATT and CDR2 SNEGSKA (reference sequence). The length of the CDR3 is 14 residues. V lost 2 bases to trimming and J lost 0 bases, with 9 bases between them. The CDR3 DNA is TGCAGTGCTAGAAAACGTACTAGCACAGATACGCAGTATTTT. Amino acids: CSARKRTSTDTQYF.

This clonotype was detected many times. The J gene is TRBJ2-5, the V gene TRBV29-1; the D is unclear. CDR1 is SQVTM, CDR2 ANQGSEA, per germline. The germline V and J ends were trimmed by 7 bases and 5 bases, with 14 bases remaining between them. The CDR3 has 12 residues. The CDR3 DNA reads TGCAGCGCCCGCCTCGCAGCGGAGACCCAGTACTTC. Protein sequence: CSARLAAETQYF.